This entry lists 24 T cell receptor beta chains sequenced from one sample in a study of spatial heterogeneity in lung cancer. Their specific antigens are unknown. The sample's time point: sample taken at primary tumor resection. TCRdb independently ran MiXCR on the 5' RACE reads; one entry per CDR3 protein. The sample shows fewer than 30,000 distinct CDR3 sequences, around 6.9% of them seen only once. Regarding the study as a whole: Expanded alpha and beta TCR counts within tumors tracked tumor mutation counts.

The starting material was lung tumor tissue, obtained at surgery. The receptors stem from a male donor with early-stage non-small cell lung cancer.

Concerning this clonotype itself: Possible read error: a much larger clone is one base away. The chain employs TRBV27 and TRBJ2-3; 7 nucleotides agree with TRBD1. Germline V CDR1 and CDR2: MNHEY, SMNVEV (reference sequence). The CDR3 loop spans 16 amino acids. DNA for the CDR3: TGTGCCAGCAGGCCGCGTACAGGGGACCTCACAGGTACGCAGTATTTT. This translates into CASRPRTGDLTGTQYF.

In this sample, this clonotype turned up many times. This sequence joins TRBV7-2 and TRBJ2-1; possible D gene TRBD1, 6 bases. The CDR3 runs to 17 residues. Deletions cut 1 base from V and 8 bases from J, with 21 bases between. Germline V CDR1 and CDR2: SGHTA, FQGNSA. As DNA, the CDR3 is TGTGCCAGCAGCTTAGGGTTTGGACAGACCGGCACGGATGAGCAGTTCTTC. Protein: CASSLGFGQTGTDEQFF. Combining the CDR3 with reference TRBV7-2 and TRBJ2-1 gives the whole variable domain GAGVSQSPSNKVTEKGKDVELRCDPISGHTALYWYRQSLGQGLEFLIYFQGNSAPDKSGLPSDRFSAERTGGSVSTLTIQRTQQEDSAVYLCASSLGFGQTGTDEQFFGPGTRLTVL.

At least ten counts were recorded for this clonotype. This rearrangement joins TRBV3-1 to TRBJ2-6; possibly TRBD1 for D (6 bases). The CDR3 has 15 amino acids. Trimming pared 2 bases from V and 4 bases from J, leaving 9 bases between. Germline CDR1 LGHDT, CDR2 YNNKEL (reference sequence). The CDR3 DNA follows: TGTGCCAGCAGCCAACGGACAGCCGGGGCCAACGTCCTGACTTTC. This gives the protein CASSQRTAGANVLTF.

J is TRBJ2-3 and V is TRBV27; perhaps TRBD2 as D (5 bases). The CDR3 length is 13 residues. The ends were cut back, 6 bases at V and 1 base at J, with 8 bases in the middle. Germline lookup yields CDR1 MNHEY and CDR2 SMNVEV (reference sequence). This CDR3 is CASSSEGTDTQYF. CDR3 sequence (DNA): TGTGCCAGCAGCTCGGAGGGCACAGATACGCAGTATTTT.

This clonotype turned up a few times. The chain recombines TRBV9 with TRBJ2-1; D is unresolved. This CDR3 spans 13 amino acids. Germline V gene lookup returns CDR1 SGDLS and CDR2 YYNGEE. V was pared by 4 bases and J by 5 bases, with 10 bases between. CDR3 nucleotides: TGTGCCAGCAGCTCCAGAACCAACAATGAGCAGTTCTTC. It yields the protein CASSSRTNNEQFF.

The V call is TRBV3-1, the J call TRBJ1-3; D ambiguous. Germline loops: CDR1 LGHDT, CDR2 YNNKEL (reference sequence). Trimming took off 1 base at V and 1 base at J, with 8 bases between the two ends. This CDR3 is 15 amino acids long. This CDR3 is CASSQGSRSGNTIYF. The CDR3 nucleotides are TGTGCCAGCAGCCAAGGGTCAAGGTCTGGAAACACCATATATTTT.

CDR3 sequence: CSAEARSRRTSTDTQYF. CDR3 nucleotide sequence: TGCAGTGCTGAGGCCCGGTCCCGGAGGACCAGCACAGATACGCAGTATTTT. This chain joins TRBV20-1 and TRBJ2-3, with D maybe TRBD2 (5 bases). Germline V gene lookup returns CDR1 DFQATT and CDR2 SNEGSKA (reference sequence). The CDR3 length is 17 residues. Trimming stripped 5 bases from V and 0 bases from J, with 21 bases between.

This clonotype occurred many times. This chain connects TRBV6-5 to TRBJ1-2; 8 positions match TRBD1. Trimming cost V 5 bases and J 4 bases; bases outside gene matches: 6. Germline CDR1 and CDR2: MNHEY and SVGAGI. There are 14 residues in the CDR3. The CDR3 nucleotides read TGTGCCAGCAGTGTGGACAGGGCCCCCTATGGCTACACCTTC. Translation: CASSVDRAPYGYTF.

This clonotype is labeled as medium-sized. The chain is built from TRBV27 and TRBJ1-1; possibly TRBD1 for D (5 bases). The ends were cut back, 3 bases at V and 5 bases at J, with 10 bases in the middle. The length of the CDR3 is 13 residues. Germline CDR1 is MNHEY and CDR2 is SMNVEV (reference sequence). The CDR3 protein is CASSFGGVTEAFF. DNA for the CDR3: TGTGCCAGCAGTTTCGGGGGGGTTACTGAAGCTTTCTTT.

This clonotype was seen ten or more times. In nucleotides, the CDR3 is TGTGCCAGCAGTTACGGTGGGGCGCATAATTCACCCCTCCACTTT. Its translation is CASSYGGAHNSPLHF. The chain carries TRBV6-2 or TRBV6-3 and TRBJ1-6, with D maybe TRBD1 (5 bases). Germline V gives CDR1 MNHEY, CDR2 SVGEGT. V lost 2 bases and J lost 5, with 10 bases in between. The CDR3 spans 15 residues.

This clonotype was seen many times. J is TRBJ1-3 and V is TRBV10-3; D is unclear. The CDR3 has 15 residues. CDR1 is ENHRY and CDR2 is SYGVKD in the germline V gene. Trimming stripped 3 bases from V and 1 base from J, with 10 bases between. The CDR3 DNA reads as TGTGCCATCAGTGAAGTCCGGGGTTCTGGAAACACCATATATTTT. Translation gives CAISEVRGSGNTIYF.

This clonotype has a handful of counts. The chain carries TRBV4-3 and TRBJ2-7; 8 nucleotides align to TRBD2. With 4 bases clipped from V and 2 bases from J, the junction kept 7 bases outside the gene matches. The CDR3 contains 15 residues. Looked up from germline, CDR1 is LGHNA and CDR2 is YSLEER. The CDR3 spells CASSPTSADTYEQYF. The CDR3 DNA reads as TGCGCCAGCAGCCCGACTAGCGCCGACACCTACGAGCAGTACTTC.

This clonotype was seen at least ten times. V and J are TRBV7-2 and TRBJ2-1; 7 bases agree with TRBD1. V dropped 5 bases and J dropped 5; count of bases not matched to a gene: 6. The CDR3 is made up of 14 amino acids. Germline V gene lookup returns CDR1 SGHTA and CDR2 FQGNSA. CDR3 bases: TGTGCCAGCAGCGCGACAGGGTCCCACAATGAGCAGTTCTTC. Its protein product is CASSATGSHNEQFF.

Here the CDR3 DNA reads TGTGCCAGCAGCCAAGGGCGAGGCTGGGGCACTGAAGCTTTCTTT. This codes for CASSQGRGWGTEAFF. This chain links TRBV14 with TRBJ1-1; no definite D call. V lost 1 base and J 4 bases, leaving 13 bases between the germline ends. The CDR3 length is 15 residues. Per germline, CDR1 SGHDN and CDR2 FVKESK.

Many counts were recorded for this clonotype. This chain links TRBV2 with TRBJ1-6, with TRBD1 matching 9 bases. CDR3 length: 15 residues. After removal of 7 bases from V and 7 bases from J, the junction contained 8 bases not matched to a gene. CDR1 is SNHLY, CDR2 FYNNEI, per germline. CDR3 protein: CASTLQGAANSPLHF. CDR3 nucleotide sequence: TGTGCCAGCACCTTACAGGGGGCGGCGAATTCACCCCTCCACTTT.

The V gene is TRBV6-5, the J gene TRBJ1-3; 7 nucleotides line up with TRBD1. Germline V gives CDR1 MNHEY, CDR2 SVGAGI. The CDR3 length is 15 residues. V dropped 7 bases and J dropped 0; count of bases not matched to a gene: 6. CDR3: CASIQDRHSGNTIYF. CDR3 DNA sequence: TGTGCCAGCATTCAGGACAGGCACTCTGGAAACACCATATATTTT.

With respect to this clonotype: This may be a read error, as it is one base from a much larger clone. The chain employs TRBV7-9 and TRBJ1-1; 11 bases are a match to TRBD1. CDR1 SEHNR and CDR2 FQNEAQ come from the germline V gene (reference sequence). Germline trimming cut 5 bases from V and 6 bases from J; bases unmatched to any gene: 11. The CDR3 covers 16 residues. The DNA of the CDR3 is TGTGCCAGCAGCGAGATGTGGGGACAGGGGGTCTCTGAAGCTTTCTTT. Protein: CASSEMWGQGVSEAFF. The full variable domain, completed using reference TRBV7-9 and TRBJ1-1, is DTGVSQNPRHKITKRGQNVTFRCDPISEHNRLYWYRQTLGQGPEFLTYFQNEAQLEKSRLLSDRFSAERPKGSFSTLEIQRTEQGDSAMYLCASSEMWGQGVSEAFFGQGTRLTVV.

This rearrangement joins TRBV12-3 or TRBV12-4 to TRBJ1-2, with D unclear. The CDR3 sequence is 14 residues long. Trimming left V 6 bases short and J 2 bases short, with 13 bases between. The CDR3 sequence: CASRRVPENYGYTF. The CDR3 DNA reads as TGTGCCAGCAGGAGGGTACCAGAGAACTATGGCTACACCTTC.

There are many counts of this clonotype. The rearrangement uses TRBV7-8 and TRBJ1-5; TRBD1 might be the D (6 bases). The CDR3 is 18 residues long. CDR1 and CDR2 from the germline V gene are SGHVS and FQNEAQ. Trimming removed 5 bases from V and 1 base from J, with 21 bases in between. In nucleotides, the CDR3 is TGTGCCAGCAGCGCGGCACAGGGCGCCGGGTTCAGCAATCAGCCCCAGCATTTT. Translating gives CASSAAQGAGFSNQPQHF. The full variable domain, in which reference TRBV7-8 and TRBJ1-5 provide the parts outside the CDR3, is GAGVSQSPRYKVAKRGQDVALRCDPISGHVSLFWYQQALGQGPEFLTYFQNEAQLDKSGLPSDRFFAERPEGSVSTLKIQRTQQEDSAVYLCASSAAQGAGFSNQPQHFGDGTRLSIL.

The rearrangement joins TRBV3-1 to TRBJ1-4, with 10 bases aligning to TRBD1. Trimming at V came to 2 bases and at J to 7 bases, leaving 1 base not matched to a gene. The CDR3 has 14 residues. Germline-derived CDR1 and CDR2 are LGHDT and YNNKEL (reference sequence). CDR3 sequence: CASSQRDRGEKLFF. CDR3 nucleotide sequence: TGTGCCAGCAGCCAAAGGGACAGGGGTGAAAAACTGTTTTTT.

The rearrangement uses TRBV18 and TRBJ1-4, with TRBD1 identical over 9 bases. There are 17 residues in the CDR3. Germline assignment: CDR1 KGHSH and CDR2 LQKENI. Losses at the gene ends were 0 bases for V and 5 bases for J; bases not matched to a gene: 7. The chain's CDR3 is CASSPPGQGRWNEKLFF. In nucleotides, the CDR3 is TGTGCCAGCTCACCACCGGGACAGGGACGTTGGAATGAAAAACTGTTTTTT.

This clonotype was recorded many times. The CDR3 nucleotides read TGTGCCAGCAGTTCCGGGGGTAATGAGCAGTTCTTC. It specifies CASSSGGNEQFF. The chain is built from TRBV13 and TRBJ2-1; the D gene is possibly TRBD2 (6 bases). The V gene lost 6 bases and the J gene lost 7 bases, with 10 bases spanning the gap. This CDR3 has 12 amino acids. In germline, CDR1 is PRHDT, CDR2 FYEKMQ (reference sequence).

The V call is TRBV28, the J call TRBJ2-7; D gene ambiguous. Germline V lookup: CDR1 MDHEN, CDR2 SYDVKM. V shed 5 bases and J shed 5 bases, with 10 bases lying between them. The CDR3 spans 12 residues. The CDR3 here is CASSQAFDEQYF. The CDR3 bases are TGTGCCAGCAGTCAGGCTTTCGACGAGCAGTACTTC.

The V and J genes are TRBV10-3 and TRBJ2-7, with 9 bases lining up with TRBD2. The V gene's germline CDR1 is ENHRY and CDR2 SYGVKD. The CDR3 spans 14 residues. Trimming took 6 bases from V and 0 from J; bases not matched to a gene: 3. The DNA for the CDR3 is TGTGCCATCAGGCCGGGACTAGCCTCCTACGAGCAGTACTTC. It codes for CAIRPGLASYEQYF.